Presented here are 8 T cell receptor beta chains from one specimen sequenced in a study of OX40 agonist ivuxolimab in advanced cancers. Assay used: immunoSEQ multiplex PCR; TCRdb lists only in-frame clones, some missing. The repertoire holds 45,000 to 60,000 clones, around nine tenths seen once, with about 7.8% in the top ten. The source was CD4+ or CD8+ T cells sorted from blood, collected in a trial of the OX40 agonist ivuxolimab. These TCRs come from an adult with an advanced solid tumor such as melanoma, head and neck, liver or kidney cancer.

V and J are TRBV6-6 and TRBJ2-5, with TRBD2 as a possible D gene (5 bases). CDR1 MNHNY and CDR2 SVGAGI come from the germline V gene (reference sequence). The CDR3 consists of 13 residues. V gave up 3 bases and J gave up 5 bases, with 10 bases separating them. CDR3 protein: CASSYTREETQYF. CDR3 nucleotide sequence: TGTGCCAGCAGTTATACTAGAGAGGAGACCCAGTACTTC.

As DNA, the CDR3 is TGCGCCAGCAGCCAAGGGGACAGGGCCTCTGGAAACACCATATATTTT. Its translation is CASSQGDRASGNTIYF. J is TRBJ1-3 and V is TRBV5-1; 9 bases line up with TRBD1. Germline CDR1 and CDR2: SGHRS and YFSETQ. There are 16 residues in the CDR3. V was pared by 4 bases and J by 0 bases, with 5 bases of the junction left unmatched.

V gene TRBV28 combines with J gene TRBJ1-4; the D is unclear. Germline V gives CDR1 MDHEN, CDR2 SYDVKM. CDR3 size: 15 residues. Trimming cost V 6 bases and J 0 bases, with 11 bases left between them. The CDR3 sequence is CASSRNSATNEKLFF. In nucleotides, the CDR3 is TGTGCCAGCAGCCGGAACAGCGCAACTAATGAAAAACTGTTTTTT.

The J gene is TRBJ2-1, the V gene TRBV27, with TRBD2 matching 15 bases. The CDR3 runs 19 residues. Germline V gene data show CDR1 as MNHEY and CDR2 as SMNVEV (reference sequence). With 5 bases clipped from V and 0 bases from J, the junction kept 8 bases outside the gene matches. CDR3 protein: CASSPRGTSGRYSYNEQFF. CDR3 DNA sequence: TGTGCCAGCAGTCCCCGGGGGACTAGCGGGAGGTACTCCTACAATGAGCAGTTCTTC.

This clone was counted only a few times. In DNA, the CDR3 is TGTGCCAGCAGTTCCCGGACTAGCGGGAGTAGGGAGCAGTACTTC. Protein: CASSSRTSGSREQYF. This sequence joins TRBV27 and TRBJ2-7, with 13 nucleotides matching TRBD2. Germline CDR1 and CDR2: MNHEY and SMNVEV (reference sequence). The V and J ends lost 4 bases and 7 bases, in that order; junction bases with no gene match: 7. The CDR3 length is 15 residues.

The chain recombines TRBV30 with TRBJ2-3; TRBD2 aligns across 8 bases. This CDR3 is 13 amino acids long. Germline-derived CDR1 and CDR2 are GTSNPN and SVGIG (reference sequence). After removal of 5 bases from V and 1 base from J, the junction contained 2 bases not matched to a gene. The CDR3 bases are TGTGCCTGGCTGACTAGCGGCACAGATACGCAGTATTTT. This codes for CAWLTSGTDTQYF.

The chain links TRBV5-4 to TRBJ2-1, with TRBD1 identical over 9 bases. V trimming: 4 bases; J trimming: 2 bases; junction bases outside the gene matches: 4. CDR3 length: 15 residues. Looked up from germline, CDR1 is SGHNT and CDR2 is YYREEE (reference sequence). The CDR3, as DNA: TGTGCCAGCAGCCAAGACAGGGGGACCTACAATGAGCAGTTCTTC. Its translation: CASSQDRGTYNEQFF.

A note on this clone: Other DNA sequences from this sample encode an identical CDR3 as well. This rearrangement joins TRBV18 to TRBJ2-2; no firm D call. Per the germline V gene, CDR1 is KGHSH and CDR2 is LQKENI. V lost 0 bases, J lost 4 bases, and 6 bases lay in between. The CDR3 sequence is 14 residues long. The CDR3 protein is CASSPPARTGELFF. Here the CDR3 DNA reads TGTGCCAGCTCACCACCCGCCCGCACCGGGGAGCTGTTTTTT.